This T cell receptor beta chain was recorded in a study of T cell responses to AZD1222 COVID-19 vaccine. Measured with immunoSEQ multiplex PCR; TCRdb has only the in-frame clones, and not every one. The table lists about 130,000 clones, approximately 94% of them singletons. V was clipped by 4 bases and J by 8 bases; unmatched bases: 10. The CDR3 runs 15 residues. Germline V gene sequence: CDR1 SGDLS, CDR2 YYNGEE. Source: peripheral blood, taken on day 0 of AZD1222 vaccination. The chain employs TRBV9 and TRBJ2-1; TRBD2 aligns across 9 bases. This receptor was taken from an adult in good health. The CDR3 nucleotides are TGTGCCAGCAGCCGAGGGGGGACTAGCCTCGATGAGCAGTTCTTC. Protein product: CASSRGGTSLDEQFF. Full variable domain (outside the CDR3, taken from reference TRBV9 and TRBJ2-1): DSGVTQTPKHLITATGQRVTLRCSPRSGDLSVYWYQQSLDQGLQFLIQYYNGEERAKGNILERFSAQQFPDLHSELNLSSLELGDSALYFCASSRGGTSLDEQFFGPGTRLTVL.